The 11 T cell receptor beta chains presented below share a single source sample, sequenced in a study of cytomegalovirus exposure and HLA in healthy donors. Method: immunoSEQ multiplex PCR; TCRdb's copy keeps in-frame clones and lacks some. This table has about 150,000 clones, around nine tenths appearing once. Material: PBMCs. The receptors stem from a man between 18 and 35 years old in good health and CMV-seronegative.

For this clone: A junction boundary mismatches the germline segment, possibly from a read error. This chain uses TRBV28 with TRBJ1-2, with D possibly matching TRBD1 (6 bases). The CDR3 loop spans 14 amino acids. Germline CDR1 is MDHEN and CDR2 is SYDVKM. In nucleotides, the CDR3 is TGTGCCAGCAAGGTCGCAGGGGCTAAATATGGCTACACCTTC. Its translation: CASKVAGAKYGYTF.

The rearrangement joins TRBV30 to TRBJ2-1, with D possibly being TRBD1 (6 bases). Germline values: CDR1 GTSNPN, CDR2 SVGIG (reference sequence). This CDR3 spans 15 amino acids. Trimming removed 0 bases at V and 9 bases at J, with 18 bases between. The CDR3 coding sequence is TGTGCCTGGAGTGTTTCAGGGGCCCCCAAGGGTGAGCAGTTCTTC. Encoded protein: CAWSVSGAPKGEQFF. Using reference TRBV30 and TRBJ2-1 for the parts outside the CDR3, the full variable domain is SQTIHQWPATLVQPVGSPLSLECTVEGTSNPNLYWYRQAAGRGLQLLFYSVGIGQISSEVPQNLSASRPQDRQFILSSKKLLLSDSGFYLCAWSVSGAPKGEQFFGPGTRLTVL.

This chain joins TRBV7-9 and TRBJ2-1; D is ambiguous. This CDR3 has 18 residues. The V end was cut by 3 bases, the J end by 1 base, with 19 bases between. Germline V lookup: CDR1 SEHNR, CDR2 FQNEAQ (reference sequence). The CDR3 is CASSFELGVGSSYNEQFF. The DNA of the CDR3 is TGTGCCAGCAGCTTTGAACTTGGTGTCGGGTCATCCTACAATGAGCAGTTCTTC.

The V and J genes are TRBV6-5 and TRBJ2-2, with D perhaps matching TRBD1 (6 bases). Germline-derived CDR1 and CDR2 are MNHEY and SVGAGI. The germline V and J ends were trimmed by 6 bases and 5 bases, with 16 bases remaining between them. The CDR3 sequence is 15 residues long. CDR3: CASSTMGAETGELFF. In DNA form, the CDR3 reads TGTGCCAGCAGCACCATGGGGGCGGAAACCGGGGAGCTGTTTTTT.

The rearrangement uses TRBV29-1 and TRBJ2-1; tentative D call: TRBD2 (6 bases). This CDR3 has 13 residues. Germline assignment: CDR1 SQVTM and CDR2 ANQGSEA. Trimming took off 3 bases at V and 5 bases at J, with 11 bases between the two ends. The CDR3 DNA sequence: TGCAGCGTTGAGACGGGAGCCCACAATGAGCAGTTCTTC. Its translation is CSVETGAHNEQFF.

The chain joins TRBV6-1 to TRBJ2-7, with a weak D call TRBD2 (5 bases). Germline assignment: CDR1 MNHNS and CDR2 SASEGT. Trimming stripped 7 bases from V and 0 bases from J, with 13 bases between. The CDR3 length is 14 residues. The DNA for the CDR3 is TGTGCCAGCAAGGCGAGCGGAGCCTCCTACGAGCAGTACTTC. Protein product: CASKASGASYEQYF.

The chain carries TRBV6-5 and TRBJ2-1; maybe TRBD2 (5 bases). Trimming left V 0 bases short and J 6 bases short, with 9 bases between. There are 14 residues in the CDR3. Germline loops: CDR1 MNHEY, CDR2 SVGAGI. The chain's CDR3 is CASSYSSGSNEQFF. As DNA, the CDR3 is TGTGCCAGCAGTTACTCTTCTGGGAGCAATGAGCAGTTCTTC.

The V gene is TRBV4-2, the J gene TRBJ2-3; 11 bases line up with TRBD2. V dropped 0 bases and J dropped 4; count of bases not matched to a gene: 12. Germline-derived CDR1 and CDR2 are LGHNA and YNFKEQ. There are 19 residues in the CDR3. The CDR3 reads CASSQEMVAGGERADTQYF. DNA for the CDR3: TGTGCCAGCAGCCAAGAAATGGTAGCGGGAGGGGAACGAGCAGATACGCAGTATTTT.

The chain joins TRBV28 to TRBJ2-1; 8 nucleotides align to TRBD2. Trimming took 7 bases from V and 7 from J; bases not matched to a gene: 15. Looked up from germline, CDR1 is MDHEN and CDR2 is SYDVKM. The CDR3 loop spans 16 amino acids. CDR3 DNA sequence: TGTGCCAGCAACGGGAGGGAGGGCCCAGGGGTAAATGAGCAGTTCTTC. Encoded protein: CASNGREGPGVNEQFF. The whole variable domain, filled in from reference TRBV28 and TRBJ2-1, reads DVKVTQSSRYLVKRTGEKVFLECVQDMDHENMFWYRQDPGLGLRLIYFSYDVKMKEKGDIPEGYSVSREKKERFSLILESASTNQTSMYLCASNGREGPGVNEQFFGPGTRLTVL.

V gene TRBV4-2 combines with J gene TRBJ2-3; 11 bases line up with TRBD2. V lost 1 base, J lost 9 bases, and 6 bases stayed unmatched. The germline CDR1 and CDR2 sequences are LGHNA and YNFKEQ. The CDR3 spans 15 residues. The CDR3 DNA sequence: TGTGCCAGCAGCCAAGGGCTAGCGGGGGGACAAACGCAGTATTTT. It codes for CASSQGLAGGQTQYF.

This chain connects TRBV6-1 to TRBJ1-1, with D possibly TRBD1 on 6 matching bases. This CDR3 spans 14 amino acids. V was shortened by 2 bases and J by 5 bases, with 12 bases between the two germline ends. In germline, CDR1 is MNHNS, CDR2 SASEGT. The CDR3 region has the DNA TGTGCCAGCAGTGAAAGGGGGGGCCAAACTGAAGCTTTCTTT. Translating it yields CASSERGGQTEAFF.